The clone carrying this T cell receptor (beta chain) was counted once. Its specificity is unknown. These data are taken from a study of cytomegalovirus exposure and HLA in healthy donors. Study-wide points: Sequences of the TCR beta chain were said to predict the HLA-A and HLA-B alleles of most subjects accurately.

V lost 1 base to trimming and J lost 1 base; unmatched junction nucleotides: 8. CDR1 is SGHTA, CDR2 FQGTGA, per germline. CDR3 length: 17 residues. Use of 60 Vbeta and 13 Jbeta primers characterized the PCR. Sequenced by immunoSEQ multiplex PCR; TCRdb stores in-frame clones only, minus some. The sample has about 120,000 clones, around two thirds seen once. The specimen sequenced was PBMCs. The source of this sequence is a human donor in good health. The chain links TRBV7-3 to TRBJ1-1, with 8 bases identical to TRBD1. The CDR3 DNA is TGTGCCAGCAGCTTAAGGGGGGCAGGGGGCGGGAACACTGAAGCTTTCTTT. It translates to CASSLRGAGGGNTEAFF.